A single sample gave rise to the 13 T cell receptor beta chains below, sequenced in a study of blood T cells in healthy people across ages. Primed by a sample-barcoded 5' primer and a J-beta primer mix, a second PCR proceeded for 7 to 11 cycles. TCRdb independently ran MiXCR on the 5' RACE reads; one entry per CDR3 protein. The repertoire holds roughly 500,000 distinct CDR3 sequences, with approximately 30% as singletons. Sequenced sample: blood. These receptor sequences come from a woman aged 70 to 79 in good health.

The CDR3 sequence: CSAYTGGGLVRNEQFF. As DNA, the CDR3 is TGCAGTGCTTATACCGGAGGGGGATTAGTGAGGAATGAGCAGTTCTTC. The chain is built from TRBV20-1 and TRBJ2-1; D may correspond to TRBD1 or TRBD2 (6 bases each). The CDR3 covers 16 residues. In germline, CDR1 is DFQATT, CDR2 SNEGSKA (reference sequence). V lost 5 bases and J lost 7, with 24 bases in between.

This clonotype came up a few times. The chain recombines TRBV13 with TRBJ1-4, with TRBD1 matching over 7 bases. The germline CDR1 and CDR2 sequences are PRHDT and FYEKMQ (reference sequence). The CDR3 spans 13 residues. V trimming: 7 bases; J trimming: 10 bases; junction bases outside the gene matches: 9. The CDR3 spells CASKKEGGGKLFF. The CDR3 nucleotides are TGTGCCAGCAAGAAGGAAGGGGGCGGAAAACTGTTTTTT.

In this sample, this clonotype turned up a few times. The gene calls are TRBV21-1 and TRBJ1-4; the table gives TRBD1 as D, unverified against the DNA. TRBV21-1 is a known pseudogene. The CDR3 spans 11 residues. The CDR3 sequence is CATRAQGELFF. CDR3 sequence (DNA): TGTGCCACTCGCGCACAGGGGGAACTGTTTTTT.

The chain couples TRBV3-1 to TRBJ2-3, with 8 bases aligning to TRBD2. The V gene's germline CDR1 is LGHDT and CDR2 YNNKEL (reference sequence). There are 14 residues in the CDR3. With 3 bases clipped from V and 2 bases from J, the junction kept 1 base outside the gene matches. The CDR3 sequence is CASSQRGVTDTQYF. The CDR3 DNA reads as TGTGCCAGCAGCCAGCGGGGGGTCACAGATACGCAGTATTTT.

This clonotype showed up just a few times. A junction end diverges from the germline sequence, so it may reflect a read error. The chain uses TRBV20-1 and TRBJ2-1, with 9 nucleotides matching TRBD2. The last part of the DNA fits TRBJ2-7 better; the J call may be wrong. There are 15 residues in the CDR3. The germline CDR1 and CDR2 sequences are DFQATT and SNEGSKA (reference sequence). CDR3 nucleotides: TGCAGTGCTAGTGGACTAGCGACACCATCCTACGGGCAGTACTTC. It translates to CSASGLATPSYGQYF.

This clonotype was recorded a few times. The rearrangement links TRBV20-1 to TRBJ2-7; TRBD2 is a possible D gene (5 bases). The CDR3 runs to 13 residues. Deletions cut 6 bases from V and 1 base from J, with 13 bases between. Germline CDR1 reads DFQATT; CDR2 reads SNEGSKA (reference sequence). CDR3 bases: TGCAGTGCGGTAATGCCGGGATCCTACGAGCAGTACTTC. Translating gives CSAVMPGSYEQYF.

The V call is TRBV4-1, the J call TRBJ1-2, with 9 bases fitting TRBD1. Trimming took 4 bases from V and 3 from J; bases not matched to a gene: 3. From germline, CDR1 is MGHRA and CDR2 YSYEKL. The CDR3 totals 14 residues. CDR3 DNA: TGCGCCAGCAGCCGGACAGGGGCGGACTATGGCTACACCTTC. This encodes CASSRTGADYGYTF.

This clonotype was detected only a few times. The rearrangement uses TRBV29-1 and TRBJ2-5, with TRBD2 matching over 13 bases. With the DNA end fitting TRBJ2-1 better, the J assignment may be wrong. This CDR3 spans 15 amino acids. The germline CDR1 and CDR2 sequences are SQVTM and ANQGSEA. In nucleotides, the CDR3 is TGCAGCGTATCACGCGGGACTAGCGGGGCGAATGAGCAGTTCTTC. Its protein product is CSVSRGTSGANEQFF.

In nucleotides, the CDR3 is TGTGCCAGCAGTGAAGCGGGAGGAGGCGAGCAGTACTTC. Residues: CASSEAGGGEQYF. This chain joins TRBV2 and TRBJ2-7; the D gene is possibly TRBD2 (6 bases). The germline V and J ends were trimmed by 0 bases and 6 bases, with 9 bases remaining between them. CDR3 size: 13 residues. The germline gives CDR1 SNHLY, CDR2 FYNNEI.

This clonotype was observed a few times. This rearrangement joins TRBV4-3 to TRBJ2-7; D is perhaps TRBD2 (6 bases). Deletions cut 6 bases from V and 1 base from J, with 10 bases between. Germline V gene data show CDR1 as LGHNA and CDR2 as YSLEER. The CDR3 contains 13 residues. The CDR3, as DNA: TGCGCCAGCAGTTGGAGGGTATCCTACGAGCAGTACTTC. Translation: CASSWRVSYEQYF.

This clonotype was recorded at least ten times. The chain joins TRBV28 to TRBJ2-4; TRBD1 agrees at 8 bases. Germline trimming cut 4 bases from V and 9 bases from J; bases unmatched to any gene: 11. Germline assignment: CDR1 MDHEN and CDR2 SYDVKM. The CDR3 is 15 residues long. The CDR3 reads CASSSRKDRDGIQYF. As DNA, the CDR3 is TGTGCCAGCAGTTCCCGGAAGGACAGGGATGGCATTCAGTACTTC.

The V gene is TRBV5-1, the J gene TRBJ1-5; no clear D gene. The germline V gene encodes CDR1 SGHRS and CDR2 YFSETQ. Trimming took off 0 bases at V and 3 bases at J, with 10 bases between the two ends. The CDR3 loop spans 15 amino acids. The CDR3 bases are TGCGCCAGCAGCTTGGCCGGTCAGTCCAATCAGCCCCAGCATTTT. Translating gives CASSLAGQSNQPQHF.

CDR3: CSASLGTNGYTF. CDR3 bases: TGCAGTGCCAGCCTCGGGACAAATGGCTACACCTTC. V is TRBV20-1 and J is TRBJ1-2; D possibly corresponds to TRBD1 (6 bases). The CDR3 extends over 12 amino acids. V dropped 6 bases and J dropped 6 bases, with 14 bases sitting between them. The germline V gene has CDR1 DFQATT and CDR2 SNEGSKA (reference sequence).